This note documents a single T cell receptor (beta chain) sequence. This specimen comes from a study of cytomegalovirus exposure and HLA in healthy donors. The V gene lost 10 bases and the J gene lost 2 bases, with 14 bases spanning the gap. Germline loops: CDR1 LNHDA, CDR2 SQIVND (reference sequence). The CDR3 totals 13 residues. A multiplex PCR was run with 60 Vbeta primers and 13 Jbeta primers. Profiling relied on immunoSEQ multiplex PCR, and the TCRdb table lists in-frame clones only, not all of them. The data contain roughly 190,000 clones, 80% to 85% of them singletons. The sequenced material came from PBMCs. V usage is TRBV19 and J usage is TRBJ2-5; possibly TRBD2 for D (6 bases). The sequence derives from a woman in her thirties or forties in good health and CMV-seronegative. In DNA, the CDR3 is TGTGCCATCGGAGGGCCGGGGCAAGAGACCCAGTACTTC. It codes for CAIGGPGQETQYF.